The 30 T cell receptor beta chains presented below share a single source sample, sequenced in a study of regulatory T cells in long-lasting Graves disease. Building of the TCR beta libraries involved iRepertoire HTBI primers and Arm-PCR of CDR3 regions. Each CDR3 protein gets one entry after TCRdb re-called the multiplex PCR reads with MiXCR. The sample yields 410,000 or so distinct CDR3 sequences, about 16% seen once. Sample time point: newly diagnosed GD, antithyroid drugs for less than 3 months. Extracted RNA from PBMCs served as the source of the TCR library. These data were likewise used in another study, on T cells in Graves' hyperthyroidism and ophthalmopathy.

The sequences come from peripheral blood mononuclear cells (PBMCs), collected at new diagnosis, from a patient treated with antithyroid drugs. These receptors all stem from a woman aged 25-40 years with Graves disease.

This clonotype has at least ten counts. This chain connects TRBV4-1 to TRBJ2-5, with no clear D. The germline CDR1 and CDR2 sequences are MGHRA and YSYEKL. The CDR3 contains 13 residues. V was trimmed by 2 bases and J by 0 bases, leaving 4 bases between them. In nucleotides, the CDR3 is TGCGCCAGCAGCCAACGATACCAAGAGACCCAGTACTTC. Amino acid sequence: CASSQRYQETQYF.

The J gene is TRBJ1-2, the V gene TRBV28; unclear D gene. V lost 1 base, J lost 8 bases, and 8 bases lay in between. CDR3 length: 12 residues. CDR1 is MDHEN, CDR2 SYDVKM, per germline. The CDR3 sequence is CASSLLQKGYTF. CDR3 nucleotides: TGTGCCAGCAGTTTATTGCAGAAAGGCTACACCTTC.

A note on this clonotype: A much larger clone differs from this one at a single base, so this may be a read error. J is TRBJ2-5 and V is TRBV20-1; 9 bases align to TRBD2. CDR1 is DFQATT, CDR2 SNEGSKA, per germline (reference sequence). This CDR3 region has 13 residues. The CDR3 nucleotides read TGCAGTGGGAAGTCTAGCGGGATAGAGGCCCAGTACTTC. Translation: CSGKSSGIEAQYF.

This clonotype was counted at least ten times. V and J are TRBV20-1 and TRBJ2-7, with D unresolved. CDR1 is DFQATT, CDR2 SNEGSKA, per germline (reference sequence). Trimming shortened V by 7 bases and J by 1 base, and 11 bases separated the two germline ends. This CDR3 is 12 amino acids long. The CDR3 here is CSVGVGSYEQYF. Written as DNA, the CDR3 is TGCAGTGTTGGTGTGGGGTCCTACGAGCAGTACTTC.

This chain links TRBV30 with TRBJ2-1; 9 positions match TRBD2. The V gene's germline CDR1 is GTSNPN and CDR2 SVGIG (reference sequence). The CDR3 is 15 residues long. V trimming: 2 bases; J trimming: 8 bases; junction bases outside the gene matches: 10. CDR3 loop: CAWSRAGGLMYEQFF. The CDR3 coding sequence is TGTGCCTGGAGTCGGGCGGGAGGGCTTATGTATGAGCAGTTCTTC.

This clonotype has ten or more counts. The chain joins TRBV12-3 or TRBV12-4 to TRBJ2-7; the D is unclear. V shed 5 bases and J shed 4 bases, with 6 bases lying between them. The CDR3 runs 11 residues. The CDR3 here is CASSIKYEQYF. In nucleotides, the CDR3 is TGTGCCAGCAGTATTAAGTACGAGCAGTACTTC.

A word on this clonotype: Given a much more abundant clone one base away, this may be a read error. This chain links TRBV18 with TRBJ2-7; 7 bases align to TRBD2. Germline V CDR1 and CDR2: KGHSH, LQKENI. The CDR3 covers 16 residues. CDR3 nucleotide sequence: TGTGCCAGCTCACCGCGGGGAGGGGATAGCTCCTGCGAGCAGTACTTC. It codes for CASSPRGGDSSCEQYF.

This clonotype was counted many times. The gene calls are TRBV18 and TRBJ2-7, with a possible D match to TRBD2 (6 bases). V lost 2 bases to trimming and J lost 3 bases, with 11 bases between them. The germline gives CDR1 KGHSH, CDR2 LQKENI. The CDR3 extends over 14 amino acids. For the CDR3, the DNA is TGTGCCAGCTCACCATCACGGGGGAACTACGAGCAGTACTTC. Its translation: CASSPSRGNYEQYF.

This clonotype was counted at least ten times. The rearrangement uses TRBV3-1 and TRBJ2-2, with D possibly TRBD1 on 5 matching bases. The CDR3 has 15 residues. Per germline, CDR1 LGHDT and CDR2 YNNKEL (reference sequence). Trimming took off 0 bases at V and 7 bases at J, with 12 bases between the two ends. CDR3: CASSQDGARGGELFF. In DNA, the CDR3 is TGTGCCAGCAGCCAAGATGGGGCTAGAGGCGGGGAGCTGTTTTTT.

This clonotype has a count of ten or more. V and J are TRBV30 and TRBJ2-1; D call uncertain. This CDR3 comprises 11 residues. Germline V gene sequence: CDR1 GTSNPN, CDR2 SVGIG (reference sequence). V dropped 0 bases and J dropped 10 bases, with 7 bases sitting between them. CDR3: CAWSVRDEQFF. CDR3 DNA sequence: TGTGCCTGGAGTGTACGTGACGAGCAGTTCTTC.

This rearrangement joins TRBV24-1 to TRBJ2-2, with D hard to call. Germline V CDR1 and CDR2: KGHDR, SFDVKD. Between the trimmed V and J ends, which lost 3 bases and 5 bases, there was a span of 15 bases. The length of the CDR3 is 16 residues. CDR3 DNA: TGTGCCACCAGTGATCCCCACCAGCACGGGACCGGGGAGCTGTTTTTT. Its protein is CATSDPHQHGTGELFF.

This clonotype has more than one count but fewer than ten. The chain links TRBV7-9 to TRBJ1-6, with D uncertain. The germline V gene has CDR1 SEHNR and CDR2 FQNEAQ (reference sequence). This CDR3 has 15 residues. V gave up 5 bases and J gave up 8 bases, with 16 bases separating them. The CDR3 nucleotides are TGTGCCAGCAGCCCCTTAACGGGGAGCGATTCACCCCTCCACTTT. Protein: CASSPLTGSDSPLHF. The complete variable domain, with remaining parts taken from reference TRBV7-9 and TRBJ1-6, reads DTGVSQNPRHKITKRGQNVTFRCDPISEHNRLYWYRQTLGQGPEFLTYFQNEAQLEKSRLLSDRFSAERPKGSFSTLEIQRTEQGDSAMYLCASSPLTGSDSPLHFGNGTRLTVT.

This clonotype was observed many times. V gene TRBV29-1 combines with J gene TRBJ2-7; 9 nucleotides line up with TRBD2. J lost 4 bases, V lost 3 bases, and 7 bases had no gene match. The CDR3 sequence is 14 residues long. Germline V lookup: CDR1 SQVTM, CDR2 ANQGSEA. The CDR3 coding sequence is TGCAGCGTTGAGGCTAGCGGGACCCTATACGAGCAGTACTTC. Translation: CSVEASGTLYEQYF.

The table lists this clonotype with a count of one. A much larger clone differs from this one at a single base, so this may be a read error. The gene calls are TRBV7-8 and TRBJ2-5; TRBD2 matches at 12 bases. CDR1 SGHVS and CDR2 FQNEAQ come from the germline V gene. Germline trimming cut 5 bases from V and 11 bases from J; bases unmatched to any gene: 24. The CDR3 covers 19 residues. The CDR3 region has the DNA TGTGCCAGCAGCGCGTCTAGCGGGAGGGCCCTGATCTCCTACAATGAGCAGTACTTC. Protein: CASSASSGRALISYNEQYF.

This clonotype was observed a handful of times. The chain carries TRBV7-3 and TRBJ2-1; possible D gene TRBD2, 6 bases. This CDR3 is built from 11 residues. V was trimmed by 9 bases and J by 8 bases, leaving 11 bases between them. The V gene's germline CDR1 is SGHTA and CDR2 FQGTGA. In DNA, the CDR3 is TGTGCCAGTTCGCGGGGCCATGAGCAGTTCTTC. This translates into CASSRGHEQFF.

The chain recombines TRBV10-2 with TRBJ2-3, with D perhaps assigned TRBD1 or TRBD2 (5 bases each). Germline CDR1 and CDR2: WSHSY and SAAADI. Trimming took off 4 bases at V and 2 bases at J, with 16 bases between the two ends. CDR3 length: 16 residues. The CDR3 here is CASSVGVGGHTDTQYF. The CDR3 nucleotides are TGCGCCAGCAGTGTTGGGGTTGGAGGACACACAGATACGCAGTATTTT.

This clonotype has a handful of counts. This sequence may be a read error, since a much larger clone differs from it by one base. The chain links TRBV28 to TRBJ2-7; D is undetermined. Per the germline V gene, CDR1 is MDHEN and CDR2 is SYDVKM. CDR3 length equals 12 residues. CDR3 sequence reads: CAGSLRLGEQYF. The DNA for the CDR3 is TGTGCCGGCAGTTTAAGACTGGGGGAGCAGTACTTC.

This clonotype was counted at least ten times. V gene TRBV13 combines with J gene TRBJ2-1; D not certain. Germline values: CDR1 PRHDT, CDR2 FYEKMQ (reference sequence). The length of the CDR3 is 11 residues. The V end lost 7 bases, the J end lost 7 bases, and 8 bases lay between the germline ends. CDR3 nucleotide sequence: TGTGCCAGCACCAATGGGAATGAGCAGTTCTTC. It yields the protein CASTNGNEQFF.

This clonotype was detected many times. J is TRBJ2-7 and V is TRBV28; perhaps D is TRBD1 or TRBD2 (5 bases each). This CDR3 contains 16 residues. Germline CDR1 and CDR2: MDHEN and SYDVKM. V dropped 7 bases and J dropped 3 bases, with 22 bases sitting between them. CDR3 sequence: CASIGDGKGGYYEQYF. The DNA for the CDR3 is TGTGCCAGCATCGGGGACGGAAAAGGTGGTTACTACGAGCAGTACTTC.

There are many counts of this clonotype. The CDR3 is CASSFDRFNSPLHF. CDR3 DNA: TGTGCCAGCAGCTTCGACAGATTTAATTCACCCCTCCACTTT. The chain links TRBV7-3 to TRBJ1-6; D possibly corresponds to TRBD1 (5 bases). Deletions cut 3 bases from V and 6 bases from J, with 9 bases between. The CDR3 is 14 residues long. Germline lookup yields CDR1 SGHTA and CDR2 FQGTGA.

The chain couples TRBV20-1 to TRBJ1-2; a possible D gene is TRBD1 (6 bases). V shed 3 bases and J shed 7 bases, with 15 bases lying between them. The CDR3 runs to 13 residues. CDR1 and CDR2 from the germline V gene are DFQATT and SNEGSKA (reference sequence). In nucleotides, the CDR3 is TGCAGTGCTAGGAATACAGGGATACGTGGCTACACCTTC. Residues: CSARNTGIRGYTF.

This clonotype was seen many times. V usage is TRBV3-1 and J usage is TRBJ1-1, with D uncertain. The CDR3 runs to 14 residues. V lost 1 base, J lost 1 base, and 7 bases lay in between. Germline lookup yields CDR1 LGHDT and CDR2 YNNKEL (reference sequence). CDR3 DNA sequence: TGTGCCAGCAGCCAAGGGTTCAGGAACACTGAAGCTTTCTTT. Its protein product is CASSQGFRNTEAFF. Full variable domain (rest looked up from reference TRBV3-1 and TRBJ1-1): DTAVSQTPKYLVTQMGNDKSIKCEQNLGHDTMYWYKQDSKKFLKIMFSYNNKELIINETVPNRFSPKSPDKAHLNLHINSLELGDSAVYFCASSQGFRNTEAFFGQGTRLTVV.

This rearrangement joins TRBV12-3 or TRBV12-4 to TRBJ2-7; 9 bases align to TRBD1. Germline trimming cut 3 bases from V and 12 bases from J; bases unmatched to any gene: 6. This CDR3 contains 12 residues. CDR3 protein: CASSLSTGGRYF. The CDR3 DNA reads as TGTGCCAGCAGTTTGTCGACAGGGGGAAGGTACTTC.

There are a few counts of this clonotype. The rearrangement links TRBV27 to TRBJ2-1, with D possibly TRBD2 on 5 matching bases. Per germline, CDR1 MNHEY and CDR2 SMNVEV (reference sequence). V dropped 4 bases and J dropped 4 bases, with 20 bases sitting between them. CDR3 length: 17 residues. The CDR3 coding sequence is TGTGCCAGCAGTTCGTCCCTAAACGGGATGAAATACAATGAGCAGTTCTTC. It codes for CASSSSLNGMKYNEQFF.

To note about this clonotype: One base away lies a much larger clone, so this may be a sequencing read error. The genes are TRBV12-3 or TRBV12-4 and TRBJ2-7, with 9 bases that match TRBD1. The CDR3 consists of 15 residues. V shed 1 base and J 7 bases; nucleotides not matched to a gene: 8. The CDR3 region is CASSLGGTGPNEQYF. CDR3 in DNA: TGTGCCAGCAGTTTAGGGGGGACAGGGCCGAATGAGCAGTACTTC.

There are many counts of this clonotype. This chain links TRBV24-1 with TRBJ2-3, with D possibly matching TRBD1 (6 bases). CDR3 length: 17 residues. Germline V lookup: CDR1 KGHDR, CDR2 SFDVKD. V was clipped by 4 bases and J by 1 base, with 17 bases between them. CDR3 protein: CATSDQQRGSRTDTQYF. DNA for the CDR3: TGTGCCACCAGTGACCAGCAAAGGGGGAGTCGCACAGATACGCAGTATTTT.

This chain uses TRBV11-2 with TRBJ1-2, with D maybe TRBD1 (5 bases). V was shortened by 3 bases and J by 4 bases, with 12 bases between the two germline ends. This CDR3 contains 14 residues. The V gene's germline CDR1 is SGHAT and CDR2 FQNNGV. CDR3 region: CASSFAGRAYGYTF. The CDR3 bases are TGTGCCAGCAGCTTTGCAGGGAGGGCCTATGGCTACACCTTC.

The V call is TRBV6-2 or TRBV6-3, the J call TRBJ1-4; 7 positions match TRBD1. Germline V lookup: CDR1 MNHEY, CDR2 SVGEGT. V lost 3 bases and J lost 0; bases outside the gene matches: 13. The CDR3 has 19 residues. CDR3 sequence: CASSYSWGTERTTNEKLFF. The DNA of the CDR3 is TGTGCCAGCAGTTATTCTTGGGGGACAGAGAGGACAACTAATGAAAAACTGTTTTTT.

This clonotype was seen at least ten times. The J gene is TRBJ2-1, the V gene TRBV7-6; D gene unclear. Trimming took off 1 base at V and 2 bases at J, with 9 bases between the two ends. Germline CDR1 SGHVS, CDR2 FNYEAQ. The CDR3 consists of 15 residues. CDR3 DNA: TGTGCCAGCAGCTTAGGTAGTGATACCTACAATGAGCAGTTCTTC. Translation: CASSLGSDTYNEQFF.

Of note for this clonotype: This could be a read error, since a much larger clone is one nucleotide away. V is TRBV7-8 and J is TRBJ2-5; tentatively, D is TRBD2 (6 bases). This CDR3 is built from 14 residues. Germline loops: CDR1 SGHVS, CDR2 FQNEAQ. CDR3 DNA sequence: TGTTCCAGCAGCCCCCCTAAGCGGGAAGAGACCCAGTACTTC. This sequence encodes CSSSPPKREETQYF.